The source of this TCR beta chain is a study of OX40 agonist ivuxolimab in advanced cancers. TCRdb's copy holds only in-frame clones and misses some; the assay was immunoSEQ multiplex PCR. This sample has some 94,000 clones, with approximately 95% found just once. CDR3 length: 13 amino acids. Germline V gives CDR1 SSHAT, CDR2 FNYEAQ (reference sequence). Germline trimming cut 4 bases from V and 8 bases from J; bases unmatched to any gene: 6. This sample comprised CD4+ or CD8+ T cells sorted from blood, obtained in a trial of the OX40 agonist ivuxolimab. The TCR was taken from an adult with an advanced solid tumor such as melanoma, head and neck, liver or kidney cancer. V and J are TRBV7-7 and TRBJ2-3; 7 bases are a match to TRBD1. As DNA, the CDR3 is TGTGCCAGCAGCTGGGAAGGGGGCGGTACGCAGTATTTT. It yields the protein CASSWEGGGTQYF.